One sample yielded the 15 T cell receptor beta chains listed below, sequenced in a study of blood T cells in healthy people across ages. The second PCR ran about 6 to 11 cycles with a sample-barcoded 5' primer and J-beta primers. TCRdb itself ran the 5' RACE reads through MiXCR, one entry per CDR3 protein. Of 800,000 to 900,000 distinct CDR3 sequences listed, 60% to 80% are singletons. The sequenced sample consisted of blood. These receptors were obtained from a man aged 25 to 40 in good health.

The V gene is TRBV29-1, the J gene TRBJ2-1; D is perhaps TRBD1 or TRBD2 (6 bases each). Germline V gene sequence: CDR1 SQVTM, CDR2 ANQGSEA. The CDR3 extends over 12 amino acids. CDR3 in amino acids: CTSEEGGYEQFF. The CDR3 region has the DNA TGCACCTCTGAGGAGGGGGGATATGAGCAGTTCTTC.

J is TRBJ2-1 and V is TRBV20-1; TRBD2 aligns across 8 bases. This CDR3 spans 15 amino acids. V lost 3 bases and J lost 3; bases outside the gene matches: 7. The V gene's germline CDR1 is DFQATT and CDR2 SNEGSKA (reference sequence). DNA of the CDR3: TGCAGTGCTAGTTTCCCGGGACTAGACTACAATGAGCAGTTCTTC. Protein sequence: CSASFPGLDYNEQFF.

Of note for this clonotype: A junction end diverges from the germline sequence, so it may reflect a read error. The V call is TRBV6-2 or TRBV6-3, the J call TRBJ2-4; D could derive from TRBD1 or TRBD2 (7 bases each). Germline V gene sequence: CDR1 MNHEY, CDR2 SVGEGT. The CDR3 is 14 residues long. The CDR3 DNA follows: TGTGTCAGCAGGGGGGGGACTACTCAAAACATTCAGTACTTC. Protein: CVSRGGTTQNIQYF.

The V call is TRBV29-1, the J call TRBJ2-5; 10 nucleotides align to TRBD2. The germline V gene encodes CDR1 SQVTM and CDR2 ANQGSEA. Germline trimming cut 0 bases from V and 1 base from J; bases unmatched to any gene: 8. The CDR3 spans 17 residues. The CDR3 spells CSVEDMASGGPQETQYF. For the CDR3, the DNA is TGCAGCGTTGAAGATATGGCTAGCGGGGGCCCCCAAGAGACCCAGTACTTC.

This clonotype turned up a few times. The chain combines TRBV5-1 with TRBJ2-7; D could derive from TRBD1 or TRBD2 (6 bases each). With 0 bases removed from V and 3 bases from J, the gap between germline ends came to 10 bases. CDR1 and CDR2 from the germline V gene are SGHRS and YFSETQ. The CDR3 length is 14 residues. CDR3 DNA: TGCGCCAGCAGCTTGGTCGGGGGCCGCTACGAGCAGTACTTC. Protein sequence: CASSLVGGRYEQYF.

The sample holds one count of this clonotype. The chain links TRBV9 to TRBJ2-4, with TRBD1 matching 7 bases. V lost 4 bases to trimming and J lost 7 bases; unmatched junction nucleotides: 11. There are 15 residues in the CDR3. Per the germline V gene, CDR1 is SGDLS and CDR2 is YYNGEE. The CDR3 protein is CASSKGAQGGNIQYF. DNA of the CDR3: TGTGCCAGCAGCAAGGGGGCACAGGGTGGGAACATTCAGTACTTC.

The J gene is TRBJ2-7, the V gene TRBV7-9, with 10 bases aligning to TRBD2. V lost 3 bases, J lost 3 bases, and 8 bases stayed unmatched. The germline V gene encodes CDR1 SEHNR and CDR2 FQNEAQ (reference sequence). This CDR3 has 16 residues. CDR3 amino acids: CASSFAGTSVFYEQYF. In nucleotides, the CDR3 is TGTGCCAGCAGCTTCGCCGGGACTAGCGTCTTCTACGAGCAGTACTTC.

About this clonotype itself: One junction end disagrees with the germline gene, perhaps due to a read error. The chain carries TRBV9 and TRBJ2-7, with 8 bases identical to TRBD1. CDR1 and CDR2 from the germline V gene are SGDLS and YYNGEE. The CDR3 sequence is 14 residues long. CDR3 sequence reads: CVSSVADRDYEQYF. In DNA form, the CDR3 reads TGTGTCAGCAGCGTAGCGGACAGGGACTACGAGCAGTACTTC. Filled out from reference TRBV9 and TRBJ2-7, the complete variable domain reads DSGVTQTPKHLITATGQRVTLRCSPRSGDLSVYWYQQSLDQGLQFLIQYYNGEERAKGNILERFSAQQFPDLHSELNLSSLELGDSALYFCVSSVADRDYEQYFGPGTRLTVT.

This sequence joins TRBV20-1 and TRBJ2-7; the D gene is possibly TRBD1 (6 bases). There are 15 residues in the CDR3. Deletions cut 6 bases from V and 1 base from J, with 19 bases between. CDR1 DFQATT and CDR2 SNEGSKA come from the germline V gene (reference sequence). The CDR3, as DNA: TGCAGTGCCAAGAAACGGGACACCAATTCCTACGAGCAGTACTTC. This encodes CSAKKRDTNSYEQYF.

The chain is built from TRBV4-2 and TRBJ2-1; 8 nucleotides agree with TRBD1. CDR3 length equals 17 residues. After removal of 0 bases from V and 6 bases from J, the junction contained 10 bases not matched to a gene. Germline V gene lookup returns CDR1 LGHNA and CDR2 YNFKEQ. CDR3 coding DNA: TGTGCCAGCAGCCAAGAACGATTGACAGGGGAGTTCAATGAGCAGTTCTTC. It codes for CASSQERLTGEFNEQFF.

Here the CDR3 DNA reads TGTGCCAGCCGGGTGGGTTCCACAGATACGCAGTATTTT. Its translation is CASRVGSTDTQYF. The V gene is TRBV7-9, the J gene TRBJ2-3, with D unclear. The CDR3 has 13 residues. The germline CDR1 and CDR2 sequences are SEHNR and FQNEAQ (reference sequence). Trimming stripped 8 bases from V and 2 bases from J, with 11 bases between. Filled out from reference TRBV7-9 and TRBJ2-3, the complete variable domain reads DTGVSQNPRHKITKRGQNVTFRCDPISEHNRLYWYRQTLGQGPEFLTYFQNEAQLEKSRLLSDRFSAERPKGSFSTLEIQRTEQGDSAMYLCASRVGSTDTQYFGPGTRLTVL.

This clonotype was seen only a few times. V and J are TRBV7-2 and TRBJ2-1, with D possibly being TRBD1 (7 bases). Germline CDR1 is SGHTA and CDR2 is FQGNSA. The CDR3 covers 15 residues. V was trimmed by 1 base and J by 9 bases, leaving 16 bases between them. CDR3 sequence (DNA): TGTGCCAGCAGCTTAGGGGCAGGGGGGACGGGTGAGCAGTTCTTC. Translation gives CASSLGAGGTGEQFF.

The chain has TRBV30 and TRBJ2-4; TRBD2 matches at 10 bases. The J call is in doubt because the DNA end fits TRBJ2-5 better. Germline CDR1 reads GTSNPN; CDR2 reads SVGIG (reference sequence). The CDR3 runs to 13 residues. The CDR3 nucleotides are TGTGCCTGGGATAGCGGGGGGCAAGAGACCCAGTACTTC. This codes for CAWDSGGQETQYF.

The chain recombines TRBV7-8 with TRBJ2-7; D ambiguous. Deletions cut 5 bases from V and 6 bases from J, with 17 bases between. Germline CDR1 and CDR2: SGHVS and FQNEAQ. This CDR3 region has 14 residues. The CDR3 protein is CASSPGKFGPEQYF. The DNA for the CDR3 is TGTGCCAGCAGCCCAGGAAAGTTCGGGCCCGAGCAGTACTTC. Filled out from reference TRBV7-8 and TRBJ2-7, the complete variable domain reads GAGVSQSPRYKVAKRGQDVALRCDPISGHVSLFWYQQALGQGPEFLTYFQNEAQLDKSGLPSDRFFAERPEGSVSTLKIQRTQQEDSAVYLCASSPGKFGPEQYFGPGTRLTVT.

V and J are TRBV7-7 and TRBJ2-1; 7 bases match TRBD1. Germline V CDR1 and CDR2: SSHAT, FNYEAQ (reference sequence). Unmatched junction bases numbered 7, after V lost 5 bases and J lost 9 bases. This CDR3 is built from 13 residues. The CDR3 coding sequence is TGTGCCAGCAGCCAGAGACAGGGCGGTGAGCAGTTCTTC. Encoded protein: CASSQRQGGEQFF.